Following are 22 T cell receptor beta chains from one sample sequenced in a study of T-cell memory formation after mild COVID-19. TCRdb used MiXCR to reprocess the 5' RACE reads, holding one entry per CDR3 protein. The repertoire holds 45,000 to 65,000 distinct CDR3 sequences, more than 8% seen once, with more than 0.95% in the top ten. The source material was PBMCs or a T cell subset sorted from them (not recorded which). Every receptor here comes from a man aged 18-30 years who had mild COVID-19 (a few samples of this study predate the infection). Cell type and time point are not known.

This chain uses TRBV4-2 with TRBJ1-2; weak D call: TRBD1 (5 bases). Per germline, CDR1 LGHNA and CDR2 YNFKEQ. The V gene lost 2 bases and the J gene lost 6 bases, with 22 bases spanning the gap. This CDR3 spans 17 amino acids. In DNA, the CDR3 is TGTGCCAGCAGCCAATTAACCCGGACACCATTATCGGATGGCTACACCTTC. As protein: CASSQLTRTPLSDGYTF.

The J gene is TRBJ2-3, the V gene TRBV9; TRBD2 aligns across 10 bases. CDR1 is SGDLS, CDR2 YYNGEE, per germline. CDR3 length: 16 residues. V dropped 3 bases and J dropped 0; count of bases not matched to a gene: 4. The CDR3 loop is CASSEVAGGSTDTQYF. The DNA for the CDR3 is TGTGCCAGCAGCGAGGTAGCGGGGGGAAGCACAGATACGCAGTATTTT.

V usage is TRBV12-3 or TRBV12-4 and J usage is TRBJ2-3; no clear D gene. V was cut by 3 bases and J by 1 base, with 8 bases left in between. The CDR3 totals 14 residues. The CDR3 protein is CASSFASRTDTQYF. CDR3 DNA: TGTGCCAGCAGTTTCGCCAGCCGCACAGATACGCAGTATTTT.

This sequence joins TRBV4-2 and TRBJ2-2; no reliable D call. Looked up from germline, CDR1 is LGHNA and CDR2 is YNFKEQ. V lost 4 bases to trimming and J lost 6 bases, with 12 bases between them. This CDR3 contains 14 residues. The CDR3 loop reads CASSLPYASGELFF. DNA of the CDR3: TGTGCCAGCAGCCTGCCCTATGCGTCCGGGGAGCTGTTTTTT.

A few counts support this clonotype. The chain uses TRBV12-3 or TRBV12-4 and TRBJ2-1, with 9 bases identical to TRBD2. After removal of 4 bases from V and 3 bases from J, the junction contained 4 bases not matched to a gene. The CDR3 loop spans 15 amino acids. The CDR3, as DNA: TGTGCCAGCAGTTGGGGCGGGGGGGTCTACAATGAGCAGTTCTTC. Its protein product is CASSWGGGVYNEQFF.

This clonotype was seen more than once but under ten times. The junction shows a germline mismatch at one end, possibly a read error. This rearrangement joins TRBV7-7 to TRBJ2-3; 7 bases match TRBD2. The CDR3 covers 15 residues. The germline V gene has CDR1 SSHAT and CDR2 FNYEAQ (reference sequence). The CDR3 nucleotides read TGTGCTAGCAGCTTGGGGGGGACTATCACAGATACGCAGTATTTT. Translating it yields CASSLGGTITDTQYF.

The genes are TRBV29-1 and TRBJ2-1, with D unclear. The ends were cut back, 7 bases at V and 0 bases at J, with 7 bases in the middle. The germline CDR1 and CDR2 sequences are SQVTM and ANQGSEA. The CDR3 runs to 12 residues. CDR3 loop: CSAVRSYNEQFF. The DNA of the CDR3 is TGCAGCGCTGTGCGCTCCTACAATGAGCAGTTCTTC.

The chain couples TRBV7-8 to TRBJ1-1; perhaps TRBD1 as D (6 bases). CDR1 and CDR2 from the germline V gene are SGHVS and FQNEAQ. This CDR3 has 18 residues. Trimming removed 5 bases at V and 0 bases at J, with 22 bases between. The CDR3 region is CASSLVPPGQSMNTEAFF. CDR3 in DNA: TGTGCCAGCAGCCTAGTCCCCCCTGGACAGAGTATGAACACTGAAGCTTTCTTT.

J is TRBJ1-2 and V is TRBV5-6; TRBD1 is a possible D gene (5 bases). The germline gives CDR1 SGHDT, CDR2 YYEEEE. V lost 0 bases and J 8 bases, leaving 20 bases between the germline ends. This CDR3 is built from 16 residues. The CDR3, as DNA: TGTGCCAGCAGCTTGGGACAGACCCCACGCCTGGTGGGCTACACCTTC. It specifies CASSLGQTPRLVGYTF. Variable domain in full (rest from reference TRBV5-6 and TRBJ1-2): DAGVTQSPTHLIKTRGQQVTLRCSPKSGHDTVSWYQQALGQGPQFIFQYYEEEERQRGNFPDRFSGHQFPNYSSELNVNALLLGDSALYLCASSLGQTPRLVGYTFGSGTRLTVV.

This clonotype came up many times. The CDR3 here is CAINPGLAVPGTDTQYF. CDR3 nucleotides: TGTGCCATCAACCCGGGACTAGCGGTTCCTGGCACAGATACGCAGTATTTT. The chain couples TRBV10-3 to TRBJ2-3; 11 nucleotides agree with TRBD2. CDR1 ENHRY and CDR2 SYGVKD come from the germline V gene. The junction had 10 bases not matched to a gene; V was cut back by 7 bases and J by 1 base. The CDR3 has 17 residues.

The rearrangement joins TRBV4-1 to TRBJ2-7, with 8 bases that match TRBD1. CDR1 is MGHRA, CDR2 YSYEKL, per germline. The CDR3 extends over 16 amino acids. V gave up 4 bases and J gave up 5 bases; unmatched junction bases: 13. CDR3 DNA: TGCGCCAGCAGCCCCGGGGTCCTGGACAGGGCCCACGAGCAGTACTTC. This encodes CASSPGVLDRAHEQYF.

The V call is TRBV27, the J call TRBJ1-6; D possibly corresponds to TRBD1 (5 bases). The V gene's germline CDR1 is MNHEY and CDR2 SMNVEV (reference sequence). CDR3 length: 14 residues. V lost 4 bases and J 1 base, leaving 5 bases between the germline ends. Written as DNA, the CDR3 is TGTGCCAGCAGTTCAGGGTCCTATAATTCACCCCTCCACTTT. Its protein product is CASSSGSYNSPLHF.

This chain connects TRBV5-6 to TRBJ1-1; D gene unclear. CDR1 is SGHDT, CDR2 YYEEEE, per germline. This CDR3 is built from 13 residues. Trimming removed 7 bases from V and 2 bases from J, with 12 bases in between. CDR3 DNA sequence: TGTGCCAGCTTTCGGACGTATAACACTGAAGCTTTCTTT. Its protein is CASFRTYNTEAFF.

This clonotype has just a few counts. The J gene is TRBJ2-7, the V gene TRBV7-2, with 8 bases aligning to TRBD2. This CDR3 has 17 residues. From germline, CDR1 is SGHTA and CDR2 FQGNSA. J was trimmed by 0 bases and V by 3 bases; bases with no gene match: 10. The CDR3 bases are TGTGCCAGCAGCTTTCGTAGGCGGGGGGATAGCTCCTACGAGCAGTACTTC. It yields the protein CASSFRRRGDSSYEQYF.

A few counts support this clonotype. The CDR3 DNA reads TGCGCCAGCAGCCAACAGGGGGCTAGGGAGACCCAGTACTTC. Translation gives CASSQQGARETQYF. The chain recombines TRBV5-1 with TRBJ2-5; TRBD1 matches 9 bases. The V gene's germline CDR1 is SGHRS and CDR2 YFSETQ. The CDR3 spans 14 residues. V lost 4 bases and J lost 5; bases outside the gene matches: 6.

The chain recombines TRBV6-6 with TRBJ2-1; D ambiguous. In germline, CDR1 is MNHNY, CDR2 SVGAGI (reference sequence). V was clipped by 0 bases and J by 0 bases, with 6 bases between them. This CDR3 region has 15 residues. The CDR3 DNA follows: TGTGCCAGCAGTTACTCTAAGGGCTCCTACAATGAGCAGTTCTTC. Its protein product is CASSYSKGSYNEQFF.

This clonotype has just a few counts. The chain uses TRBV5-1 and TRBJ1-5; maybe TRBD1 (5 bases). V dropped 4 bases and J dropped 7 bases, with 12 bases sitting between them. The CDR3 runs to 13 residues. Germline V CDR1 and CDR2: SGHRS, YFSETQ. As DNA, the CDR3 is TGCGCCAGCAGCCGGGGGGAGAAGCAGCCCCAGCATTTT. As protein: CASSRGEKQPQHF.

This clonotype appeared a few times. V usage is TRBV18 and J usage is TRBJ2-6; TRBD1 might be the D (6 bases). This CDR3 spans 14 amino acids. V gave up 4 bases and J gave up 10 bases, with 14 bases separating them. Per the germline V gene, CDR1 is KGHSH and CDR2 is LQKENI. CDR3 DNA: TGTGCCAGCTCACTCTCCGGGACACCTAACGTCCTGACTTTC. This sequence encodes CASSLSGTPNVLTF.

This clonotype appeared a few times. The chain uses TRBV20-1 and TRBJ1-5, with a weak D call TRBD1 (6 bases). The CDR3 spans 16 residues. From germline, CDR1 is DFQATT and CDR2 SNEGSKA (reference sequence). The germline V and J ends were trimmed by 5 bases and 0 bases, with 17 bases remaining between them. The CDR3 nucleotides read TGCAGTGCTGGGGCACAGGGATTTCCTAGCAATCAGCCCCAGCATTTT. The encoded protein is CSAGAQGFPSNQPQHF.

This clonotype was recorded a few times. The chain recombines TRBV11-2 with TRBJ1-1, with D possibly matching TRBD1 (6 bases). The CDR3 spans 13 residues. Trimming removed 2 bases from V and 4 bases from J, with 8 bases in between. Per the germline V gene, CDR1 is SGHAT and CDR2 is FQNNGV. The CDR3, as DNA: TGTGCCAGCAGCTTACAGGGGCCCACTGAAGCTTTCTTT. Protein: CASSLQGPTEAFF. Complete variable domain (other parts from reference TRBV11-2 and TRBJ1-1): EAGVAQSPRYKIIEKRQSVAFWCNPISGHATLYWYQQILGQGPKLLIQFQNNGVVDDSQLPKDRFSAERLKGVDSTLKIQPAKLEDSAVYLCASSLQGPTEAFFGQGTRLTVV.

This clonotype appeared many times. This chain uses TRBV7-2 with TRBJ1-2; D is unclear. This CDR3 comprises 12 residues. Trimming cost V 5 bases and J 2 bases, with 6 bases left between them. The V gene's germline CDR1 is SGHTA and CDR2 FQGNSA. The CDR3 spells CASSHSNYGYTF. The CDR3 region has the DNA TGTGCCAGCAGCCATTCGAACTATGGCTACACCTTC. Using reference TRBV7-2 and TRBJ1-2 for the parts outside the CDR3, the full variable domain is GAGVSQSPSNKVTEKGKDVELRCDPISGHTALYWYRQSLGQGLEFLIYFQGNSAPDKSGLPSDRFSAERTGGSVSTLTIQRTQQEDSAVYLCASSHSNYGYTFGSGTRLTVV.

The rearrangement links TRBV6-2 or TRBV6-3 to TRBJ2-1; perhaps TRBD2 as D (6 bases). The CDR3 consists of 15 residues. V was clipped by 2 bases and J by 3 bases, with 11 bases between them. Looked up from germline, CDR1 is MNHEY and CDR2 is SVGEGT. The CDR3 here is CASSYGTPLYNEQFF. In DNA, the CDR3 is TGTGCCAGCAGTTACGGGACTCCCCTCTACAATGAGCAGTTCTTC.